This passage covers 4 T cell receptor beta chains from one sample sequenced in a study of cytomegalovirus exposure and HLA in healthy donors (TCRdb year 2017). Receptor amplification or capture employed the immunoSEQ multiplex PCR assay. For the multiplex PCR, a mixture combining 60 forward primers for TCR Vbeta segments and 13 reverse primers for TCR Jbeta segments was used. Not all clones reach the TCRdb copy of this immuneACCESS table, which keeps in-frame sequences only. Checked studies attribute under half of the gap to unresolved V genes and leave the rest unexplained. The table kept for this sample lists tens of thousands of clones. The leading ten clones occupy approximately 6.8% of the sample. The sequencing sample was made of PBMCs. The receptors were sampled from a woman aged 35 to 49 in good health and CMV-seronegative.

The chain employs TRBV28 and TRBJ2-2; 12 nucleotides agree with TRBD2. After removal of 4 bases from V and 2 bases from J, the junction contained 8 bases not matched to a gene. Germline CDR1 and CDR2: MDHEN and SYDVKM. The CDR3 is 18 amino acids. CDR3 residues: CASSSASGGGINTGELFF. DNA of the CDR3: TGTGCCAGCAGTTCGGCTAGCGGGGGGGGGATAAACACCGGGGAGCTGTTTTTT.

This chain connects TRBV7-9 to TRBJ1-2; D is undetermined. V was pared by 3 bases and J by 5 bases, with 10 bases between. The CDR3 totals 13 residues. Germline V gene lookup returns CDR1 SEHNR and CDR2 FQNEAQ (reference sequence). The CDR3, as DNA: TGTGCCAGCAGCTTCGAGGCCGCATATGGCTACACCTTC. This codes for CASSFEAAYGYTF.

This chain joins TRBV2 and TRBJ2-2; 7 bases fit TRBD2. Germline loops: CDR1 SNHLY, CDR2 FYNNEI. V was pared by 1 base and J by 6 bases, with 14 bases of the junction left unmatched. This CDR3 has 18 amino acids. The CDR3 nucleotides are TGTGCCAGCAGTGAAGGGACTAGGAGGAGCACCGGGGCCGGGGAGCTGTTTTTT. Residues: CASSEGTRRSTGAGELFF.

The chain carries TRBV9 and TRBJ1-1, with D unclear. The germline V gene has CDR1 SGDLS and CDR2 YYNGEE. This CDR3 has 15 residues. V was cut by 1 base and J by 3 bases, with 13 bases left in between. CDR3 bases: TGTGCCAGCAGCGTAATGGGCAGCGGGGACACTGAAGCTTTCTTT. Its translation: CASSVMGSGDTEAFF.